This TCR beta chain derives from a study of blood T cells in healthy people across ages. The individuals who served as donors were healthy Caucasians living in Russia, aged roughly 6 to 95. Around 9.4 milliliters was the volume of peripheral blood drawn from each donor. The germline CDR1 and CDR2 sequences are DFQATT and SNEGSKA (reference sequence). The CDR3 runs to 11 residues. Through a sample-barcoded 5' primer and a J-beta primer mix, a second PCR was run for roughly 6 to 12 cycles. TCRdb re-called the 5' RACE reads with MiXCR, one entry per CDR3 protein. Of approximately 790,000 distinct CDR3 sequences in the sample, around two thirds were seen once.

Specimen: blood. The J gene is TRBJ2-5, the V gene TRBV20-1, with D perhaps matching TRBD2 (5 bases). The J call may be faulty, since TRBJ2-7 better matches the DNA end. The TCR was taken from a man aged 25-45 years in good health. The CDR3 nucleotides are TGCAGTGCCTGGAGGCTTTACGAGCAGTACTTC. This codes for CSAWRLYEQYF.